This T cell receptor beta chain was documented in a study of cytomegalovirus exposure and HLA in healthy donors. V lost 6 bases and J lost 1, with 7 bases in between. Germline lookup yields CDR1 MNHNS and CDR2 SASEGT. The CDR3 runs 13 residues. Overall study findings and caveats: In a later analysis, most CMV-associated TCR beta chains appeared HLA-restricted. Highly shared sequence variants in one cluster were likely a sequencing artifact. V- and J-gene trimming in TCR beta was tied to a missense DCLRE1C variant by an analysis performed later.

13 Jbeta primers and 60 Vbeta primers were used for the PCR. This table comes from immunoSEQ multiplex PCR, and its TCRdb copy is limited to in-frame clones, with some not included. Among tens of thousands of clones listed, 80% were seen once. About this clone itself: Its antigen is as yet unknown.

The sequence was obtained from a man aged 25 to 40 in good health and CMV-seropositive. This rearrangement joins TRBV6-1 to TRBJ1-5, with TRBD1 as a possible D gene (5 bases). The sequenced sample was PBMCs. The CDR3 is CASRDTSNQPQHF. The CDR3 nucleotides are TGTGCCAGCAGGGACACCAGCAATCAGCCCCAGCATTTT.